The 30 T cell receptor beta chains reported below all come from one sample, sequenced in a study of persistence of HIV-infected CD4 T cells. Overlapping HIV-1 Gag 15-mer peptides at approximately 0.96 ug per peptide per mL were used. Memory cells lacking CD40L and CD69 with high CD45RO were sorted. The antigens these receptors bind are not known. This was the immunoSEQ version 4 assay in survey mode. The repertoire was sequenced with immunoSEQ multiplex PCR; TCRdb's copy has only in-frame clones and lacks some. The sample comprises about 41,000 clones, about 80% of which are singletons, and more than 13% rests with the top ten. The input for sequencing was CD4+ T cells sorted from PBMCs after approximately 19-hour stimulation, taken from a patient who received antiretroviral therapy. The receptor set was obtained from an adult man with HIV who was CMV-seropositive.

The chain links TRBV30 to TRBJ2-3; D may be TRBD1 or TRBD2 (5 bases each). Germline V CDR1 and CDR2: GTSNPN, SVGIG (reference sequence). This CDR3 comprises 14 residues. Trimming cost V 3 bases and J 2 bases, with 12 bases left between them. The DNA for the CDR3 is TGTGCCTGGAGCCGGGGCCCAGACACAGATACGCAGTATTTT. Its translation is CAWSRGPDTDTQYF.

The V gene is TRBV12-3 or TRBV12-4, the J gene TRBJ2-7; D is unresolved. The CDR3 runs to 13 residues. V lost 0 bases to trimming and J lost 7 bases, with 10 bases between them. CDR3 coding DNA: TGTGCCAGCAGTTTAGCGGAAAGACTGGAGCAGTACTTC. The encoded protein is CASSLAERLEQYF.

This chain links TRBV30 with TRBJ1-1; D unresolved. The CDR3 loop spans 13 amino acids. CDR1 GTSNPN and CDR2 SVGIG come from the germline V gene (reference sequence). V lost 1 base and J lost 0, with 6 bases in between. The CDR3 nucleotides read TGTGCCTGGAGTGAAGGGCTGAACACTGAAGCTTTCTTT. This translates into CAWSEGLNTEAFF.

This clone has a handful of counts. The sample holds other DNA sequences that translate to the same CDR3. The CDR3 sequence is CASSPGDNQPQHF. CDR3 in DNA: TGTGCCAGCTCTCCCGGCGACAATCAGCCCCAGCATTTT. This chain joins TRBV18 and TRBJ1-5; D call uncertain. The CDR3 spans 13 residues. Germline loops: CDR1 KGHSH, CDR2 LQKENI. Trimming removed 6 bases at V and 3 bases at J, with 9 bases between.

The chain couples TRBV6-6 to TRBJ2-5; D gene unclear. CDR1 is MNHNY, CDR2 SVGAGI, per germline (reference sequence). The length of the CDR3 is 12 residues. The V gene lost 6 bases and the J gene lost 5 bases, with 10 bases spanning the gap. The CDR3 DNA reads TGTGCCAGCAGCAGAGGACGGGAGACCCAGTACTTC. This translates into CASSRGRETQYF.

The chain couples TRBV18 to TRBJ2-7; TRBD1 might be the D (6 bases). V was clipped by 2 bases and J by 1 base, with 15 bases between them. The CDR3 length is 16 residues. Germline CDR1 reads KGHSH; CDR2 reads LQKENI. CDR3 protein: CASSPRTGPSSYEQYF. The CDR3 DNA sequence: TGTGCCAGCTCACCAAGAACAGGGCCTTCTTCCTACGAGCAGTACTTC.

The sample holds a few counts of this clone. V usage is TRBV10-3 and J usage is TRBJ1-2, with D tentatively TRBD1 (5 bases). The germline V gene encodes CDR1 ENHRY and CDR2 SYGVKD. CDR3 length: 15 residues. V was clipped by 2 bases and J by 0 bases, with 10 bases between them. In nucleotides, the CDR3 is TGTGCCATCAGTGAGAAACAGGTAGCTAACTATGGCTACACCTTC. Encoded protein: CAISEKQVANYGYTF.

The chain couples TRBV4-1 to TRBJ1-1; D is undetermined. Germline CDR1 MGHRA, CDR2 YSYEKL. CDR3 length: 14 amino acids. Trimming stripped 0 bases from V and 11 bases from J, with 16 bases between. CDR3 nucleotide sequence: TGCGCCAGCAGCCAAGATATTAAGCAGTCTAGGGCTTTCTTT. As protein: CASSQDIKQSRAFF.

This clone showed up just once. The chain carries TRBV30 and TRBJ1-2, with D unresolved. Germline CDR1 reads GTSNPN; CDR2 reads SVGIG (reference sequence). V lost 5 bases to trimming and J lost 4 bases, with 14 bases between them. This CDR3 spans 13 amino acids. This CDR3 reads CAWQPQVAYGYTF. CDR3 DNA: TGTGCCTGGCAGCCTCAGGTGGCCTATGGCTACACCTTC.

The chain recombines TRBV7-2 with TRBJ1-2, with 9 nucleotides matching TRBD1. This CDR3 spans 14 amino acids. CDR1 is SGHTA and CDR2 is FQGNSA in the germline V gene. J gave up 8 bases and V 2 bases, and 6 bases lay outside the gene matches. The CDR3 sequence: CASSLTDRGGGYTF. DNA for the CDR3: TGTGCCAGCAGCTTAACGGACAGGGGTGGCGGCTACACCTTC.

Worth noting for this clone: Germline is not matched at one junction end, which may reflect a read error. The V call is TRBV7-9, the J call TRBJ2-7; D is perhaps TRBD2 (5 bases). CDR1 is SEHNR and CDR2 is FQNEAQ in the germline V gene (reference sequence). This CDR3 has 16 amino acids. The CDR3 protein is CASSLTTRTGSHEQYF. In DNA form, the CDR3 reads TGTGCCAGCAGCTTAACAACCCGGACTGGCTCCCACGAGCAGTACTTC.

J is TRBJ1-5 and V is TRBV7-2; the D is unclear. The CDR3 spans 15 residues. Looked up from germline, CDR1 is SGHTA and CDR2 is FQGNSA. Trimming left V 3 bases short and J 2 bases short, with 11 bases between. The CDR3 here is CASSLGFMGNQPQHF. For the CDR3, the DNA is TGTGCCAGCAGCTTGGGCTTCATGGGCAATCAGCCCCAGCATTTT.

J is TRBJ2-3 and V is TRBV19; weak D call: TRBD2 (5 bases). V was shortened by 1 base and J by 3 bases, with 5 bases between the two germline ends. The CDR3 is 13 residues long. Per the germline V gene, CDR1 is LNHDA and CDR2 is SQIVND (reference sequence). CDR3 sequence: CASSIGGTDTQYF. CDR3 DNA: TGTGCCAGTAGTATAGGAGGGACAGATACGCAGTATTTT. The full variable domain, completed using reference TRBV19 and TRBJ2-3, is DGGITQSPKYLFRKEGQNVTLSCEQNLNHDAMYWYRQDPGQGLRLIYYSQIVNDFQKGDIAEGYSVSREKKESFPLTVTSAQKNPTAFYLCASSIGGTDTQYFGPGTRLTVL.

The rearrangement joins TRBV18 to TRBJ2-7; TRBD1 aligns across 8 bases. Looked up from germline, CDR1 is KGHSH and CDR2 is LQKENI. CDR3 length equals 16 residues. With V trimmed by 0 bases and J by 3 bases, 7 bases remained unmatched. The CDR3, as DNA: TGTGCCAGCTCACCACCGGGGTCACAGGGGGGCTACGAGCAGTACTTC. Translation: CASSPPGSQGGYEQYF.

The CDR3 region has the DNA TGTGCCAGCAGCGGGTCACAGGAAAAACTGTTTTTT. It yields the protein CASSGSQEKLFF. The genes are TRBV9 and TRBJ1-4; D is uncertain. Germline V gene sequence: CDR1 SGDLS, CDR2 YYNGEE. The CDR3 covers 12 residues. The ends were cut back, 3 bases at V and 8 bases at J, with 8 bases in the middle. Using reference TRBV9 and TRBJ1-4 for the parts outside the CDR3, the full variable domain is DSGVTQTPKHLITATGQRVTLRCSPRSGDLSVYWYQQSLDQGLQFLIQYYNGEERAKGNILERFSAQQFPDLHSELNLSSLELGDSALYFCASSGSQEKLFFGSGTQLSVL.

The rearrangement joins TRBV6-2 or TRBV6-3 to TRBJ2-3; 11 bases line up with TRBD2. V was pared by 2 bases and J by 7 bases, with 8 bases of the junction left unmatched. Germline V gene data show CDR1 as MNHEY and CDR2 as SVGEGT. CDR3 length: 16 amino acids. CDR3 in amino acids: CASSYRVAGGPYTQYF. The CDR3 DNA is TGTGCCAGCAGTTACCGGGTAGCGGGAGGGCCATATACGCAGTATTTT.

The chain joins TRBV30 to TRBJ1-2; TRBD1 might be the D (5 bases). The ends were cut back, 4 bases at V and 7 bases at J, with 22 bases in the middle. The CDR3 extends over 15 amino acids. Germline CDR1 GTSNPN, CDR2 SVGIG (reference sequence). CDR3 sequence (DNA): TGTGCCTGGACCACTCATCCGGGGGACCGAGCTGGCTACACCTTC. Its protein is CAWTTHPGDRAGYTF.

This clone was picked up a small number of times. The gene calls are TRBV10-3 and TRBJ1-5, with TRBD1 matching over 7 bases. Germline lookup yields CDR1 ENHRY and CDR2 SYGVKD. The CDR3 is 15 amino acids. Trimming removed 10 bases from V and 4 bases from J; junction bases left unmatched: 13. The CDR3 here is CASCGDRPSNQPQHF. In DNA, the CDR3 is TGTGCCAGTTGCGGGGACAGACCCTCAAATCAGCCCCAGCATTTT.

The gene calls are TRBV10-3 and TRBJ1-1; TRBD1 might be the D (6 bases). Trimming pared 6 bases from V and 2 bases from J, leaving 16 bases between. Germline CDR1 reads ENHRY; CDR2 reads SYGVKD. CDR3 length equals 15 residues. The CDR3 region is CAIRGSRGTNTEAFF. CDR3 DNA: TGTGCCATCAGGGGCTCCAGGGGTACAAACACTGAAGCTTTCTTT.

J is TRBJ1-1 and V is TRBV6-5; D is perhaps TRBD1 (6 bases). Trimming stripped 8 bases from V and 0 bases from J, with 16 bases between. This CDR3 has 15 residues. CDR1 is MNHEY and CDR2 is SVGAGI in the germline V gene. Here the CDR3 DNA reads TGTGCCAGCCTAAGAGGACAGACTATGAACACTGAAGCTTTCTTT. This gives the protein CASLRGQTMNTEAFF.

This chain joins TRBV28 and TRBJ1-2; D is perhaps TRBD1 (6 bases). Per germline, CDR1 MDHEN and CDR2 SYDVKM. The V end was cut by 4 bases, the J end by 2 bases, with 8 bases between. The CDR3 length is 13 residues. This CDR3 is CASSYRVNYGYTF. The DNA of the CDR3 is TGTGCCAGCAGTTACAGGGTAAACTATGGCTACACCTTC.

About this clone itself: The sample carries other DNA sequences with the same CDR3. This chain joins TRBV14 and TRBJ1-6; D is unclear. The CDR3 spans 15 residues. Germline V gene data show CDR1 as SGHDN and CDR2 as FVKESK. V was pared by 1 base and J by 4 bases, with 8 bases between. The CDR3 nucleotides are TGTGCCAGCAGCCAAGTGGGGTCTTATAATTCACCCCTCCACTTT. Amino acid sequence: CASSQVGSYNSPLHF.

The genes are TRBV5-4 and TRBJ1-1; no reliable D call. The CDR3 spans 15 residues. Trimming left V 2 bases short and J 0 bases short, with 11 bases between. The V gene's germline CDR1 is SGHNT and CDR2 YYREEE (reference sequence). The chain's CDR3 is CASSLGGRLNTEAFF. The CDR3 DNA reads as TGTGCCAGCAGCTTAGGAGGGCGGTTGAACACTGAAGCTTTCTTT.

The rearrangement uses TRBV9 and TRBJ2-6; D gene ambiguous. The germline V gene has CDR1 SGDLS and CDR2 YYNGEE. CDR3 length equals 15 residues. V gave up 0 bases and J gave up 6 bases, with 10 bases separating them. CDR3 amino acids: CASSVGQAKANVLTF. The DNA for the CDR3 is TGTGCCAGCAGCGTAGGCCAGGCGAAGGCCAACGTCCTGACTTTC.

The chain has TRBV28 and TRBJ1-5; D is undetermined. The CDR3 is made up of 14 amino acids. CDR1 is MDHEN and CDR2 is SYDVKM in the germline V gene. The V and J ends lost 4 bases and 3 bases respectively, with 10 bases between them. CDR3 sequence reads: CASSSVGPNQPQHF. The CDR3 DNA sequence: TGTGCCAGCAGTTCCGTCGGCCCCAATCAGCCCCAGCATTTT.

The chain carries TRBV29-1 and TRBJ1-2; D remains ambiguous. V was trimmed by 7 bases and J by 3 bases, leaving 15 bases between them. The CDR3 is made up of 13 amino acids. Germline V gene sequence: CDR1 SQVTM, CDR2 ANQGSEA. DNA of the CDR3: TGCAGCGCTGTAAGCAGGAGAGACTATGGCTACACCTTC. It is translated as CSAVSRRDYGYTF.

The chain links TRBV4-1 to TRBJ2-7; 14 nucleotides agree with TRBD2. V lost 0 bases, J lost 5 bases, and 9 bases stayed unmatched. This CDR3 is 18 amino acids long. Germline CDR1 is MGHRA and CDR2 is YSYEKL. This CDR3 reads CASSQERLAGGTYDEQYF. The CDR3 DNA is TGCGCCAGCAGCCAAGAACGACTAGCGGGAGGGACGTACGACGAGCAGTACTTC.

The V and J genes are TRBV9 and TRBJ2-3; 13 bases are shared with TRBD2. The V gene end was trimmed by 2 bases and the J gene end by 4 bases; junction bases not matched to a gene: 4. The CDR3 totals 16 residues. Germline V gives CDR1 SGDLS, CDR2 YYNGEE. The CDR3 here is CASSVTSGRTADTQYF. The CDR3 bases are TGTGCCAGCAGCGTGACTAGCGGGAGGACCGCAGATACGCAGTATTTT.

The chain employs TRBV6-5 and TRBJ2-2, with a possible D match to TRBD1 (6 bases). CDR1 is MNHEY and CDR2 is SVGAGI in the germline V gene. Trimming cost V 7 bases and J 5 bases, with 11 bases left between them. The CDR3 extends over 13 amino acids. CDR3 residues: CASTGTLTGELFF. The CDR3, as DNA: TGTGCCAGCACCGGGACATTGACCGGGGAGCTGTTTTTT.

V and J are TRBV19 and TRBJ2-2; 10 positions agree with TRBD1. Germline values: CDR1 LNHDA, CDR2 SQIVND (reference sequence). With 7 bases clipped from V and 2 bases from J, the junction kept 4 bases outside the gene matches. This CDR3 comprises 15 residues. CDR3 sequence (DNA): TGTGCCAGTATGAGGACAGGGGGTAACACCGGGGAGCTGTTTTTT. Translation gives CASMRTGGNTGELFF. Using reference TRBV19 and TRBJ2-2 for the parts outside the CDR3, the full variable domain is DGGITQSPKYLFRKEGQNVTLSCEQNLNHDAMYWYRQDPGQGLRLIYYSQIVNDFQKGDIAEGYSVSREKKESFPLTVTSAQKNPTAFYLCASMRTGGNTGELFFGEGSRLTVL.